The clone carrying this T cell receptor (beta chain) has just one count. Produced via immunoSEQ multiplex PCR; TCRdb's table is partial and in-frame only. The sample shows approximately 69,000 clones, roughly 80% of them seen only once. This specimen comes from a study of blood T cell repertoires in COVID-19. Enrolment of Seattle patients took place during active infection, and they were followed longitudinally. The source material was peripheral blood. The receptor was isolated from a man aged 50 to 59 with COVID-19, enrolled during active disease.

The CDR3 region has the DNA TGTGCCAGCAGTTACGGTCAGGGGAGTCAGCCCCAGCATTTT. Protein: CASSYGQGSQPQHF. The chain employs TRBV6-5 and TRBJ1-5; a possible D gene is TRBD1 (6 bases). Trimming took 2 bases from V and 6 from J, leaving 11 bases between them. Germline lookup yields CDR1 MNHEY and CDR2 SVGAGI. CDR3 length equals 14 residues.